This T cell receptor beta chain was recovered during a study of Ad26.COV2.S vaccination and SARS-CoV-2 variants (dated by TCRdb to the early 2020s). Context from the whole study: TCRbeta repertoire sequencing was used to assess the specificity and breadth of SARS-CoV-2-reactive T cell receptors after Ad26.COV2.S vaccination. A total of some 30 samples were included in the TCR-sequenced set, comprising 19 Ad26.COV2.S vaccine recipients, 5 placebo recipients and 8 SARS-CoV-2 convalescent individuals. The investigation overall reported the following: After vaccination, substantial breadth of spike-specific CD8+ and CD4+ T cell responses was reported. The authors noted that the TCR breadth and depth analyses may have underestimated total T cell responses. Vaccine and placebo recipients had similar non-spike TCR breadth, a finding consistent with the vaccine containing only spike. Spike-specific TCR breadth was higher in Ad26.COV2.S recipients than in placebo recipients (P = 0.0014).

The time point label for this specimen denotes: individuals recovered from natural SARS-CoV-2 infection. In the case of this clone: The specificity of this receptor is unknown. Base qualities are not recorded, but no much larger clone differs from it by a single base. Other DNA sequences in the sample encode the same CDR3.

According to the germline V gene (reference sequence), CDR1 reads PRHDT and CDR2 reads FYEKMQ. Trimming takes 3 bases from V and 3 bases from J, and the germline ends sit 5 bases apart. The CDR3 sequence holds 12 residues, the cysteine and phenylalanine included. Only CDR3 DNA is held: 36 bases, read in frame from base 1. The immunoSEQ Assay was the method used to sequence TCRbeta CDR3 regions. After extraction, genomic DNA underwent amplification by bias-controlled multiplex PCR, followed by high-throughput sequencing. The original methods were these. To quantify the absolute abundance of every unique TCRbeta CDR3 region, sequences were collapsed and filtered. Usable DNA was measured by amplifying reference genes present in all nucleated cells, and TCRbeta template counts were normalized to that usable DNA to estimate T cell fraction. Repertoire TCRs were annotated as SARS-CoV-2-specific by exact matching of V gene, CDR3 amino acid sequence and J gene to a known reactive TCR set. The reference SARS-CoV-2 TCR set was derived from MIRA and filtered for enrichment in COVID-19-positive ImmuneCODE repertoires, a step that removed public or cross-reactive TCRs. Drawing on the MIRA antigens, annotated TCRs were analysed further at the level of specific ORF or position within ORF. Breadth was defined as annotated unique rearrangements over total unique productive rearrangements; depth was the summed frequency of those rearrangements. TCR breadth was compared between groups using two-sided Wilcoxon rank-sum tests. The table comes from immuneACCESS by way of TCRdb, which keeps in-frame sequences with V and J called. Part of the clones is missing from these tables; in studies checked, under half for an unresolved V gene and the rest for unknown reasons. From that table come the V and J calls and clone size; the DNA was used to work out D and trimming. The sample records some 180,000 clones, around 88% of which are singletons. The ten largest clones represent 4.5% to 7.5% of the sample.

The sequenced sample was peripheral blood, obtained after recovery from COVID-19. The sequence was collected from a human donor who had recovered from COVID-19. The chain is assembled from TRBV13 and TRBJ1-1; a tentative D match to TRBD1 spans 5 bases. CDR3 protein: CASSLGDTEAFF. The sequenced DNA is TGTGCCAGCAGCTTGGGGGACACTGAAGCTTTCTTT.